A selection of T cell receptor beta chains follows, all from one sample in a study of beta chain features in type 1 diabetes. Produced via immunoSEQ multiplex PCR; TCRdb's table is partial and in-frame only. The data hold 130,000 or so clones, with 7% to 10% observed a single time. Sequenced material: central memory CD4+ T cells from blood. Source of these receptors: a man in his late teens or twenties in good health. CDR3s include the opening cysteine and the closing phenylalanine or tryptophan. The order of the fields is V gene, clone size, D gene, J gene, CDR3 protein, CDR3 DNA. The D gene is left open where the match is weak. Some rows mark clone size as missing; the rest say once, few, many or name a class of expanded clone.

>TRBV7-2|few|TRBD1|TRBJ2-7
CASSFDRGGEQYF
TGTGCCAGCAGCTTCGACAGGGGAGGCGAGCAGTACTTC
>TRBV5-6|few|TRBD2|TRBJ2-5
CASSLALAGQETQYF
TGTGCCAGCAGCTTGGCCTTAGCGGGGCAAGAGACCCAGTACTTC
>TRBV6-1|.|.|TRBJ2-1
CASTWTPWGNEQFF
TGTGCCAGCACCTGGACACCCTGGGGCAATGAGCAGTTCTTC
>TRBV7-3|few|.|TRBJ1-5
CASSLSSQPQHF
TGTGCCAGCAGCTTATCATCTCAGCCCCAGCATTTT
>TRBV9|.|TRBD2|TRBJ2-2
CASSTAGVGGELFF
TGTGCCAGCAGCACAGCGGGGGTCGGCGGGGAGCTGTTTTTT
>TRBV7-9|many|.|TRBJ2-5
CASSPRGVETQYF
TGTGCCAGCAGCCCAAGAGGCGTCGAGACCCAGTACTTC
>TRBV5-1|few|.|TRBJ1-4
CASSLGGDEKLFF
TGCGCCAGCAGCTTGGGAGGAGATGAAAAACTGTTTTTT
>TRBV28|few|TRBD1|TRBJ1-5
CASSLFAQGNQPQHF
TGTGCCAGCAGTTTATTTGCACAGGGGAATCAGCCCCAGCATTTT
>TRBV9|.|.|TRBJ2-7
CASSPSPDSSYEQYF
TGTGCCAGCAGCCCCTCCCCCGACAGCTCCTACGAGCAGTACTTC
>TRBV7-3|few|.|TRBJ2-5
CASSRGGGETQYF
TGTGCCAGCAGCCGAGGAGGAGGAGAGACCCAGTACTTC
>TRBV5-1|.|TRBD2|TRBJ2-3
CASSTPGGLSTDTQYF
TGCGCCAGCAGCACCCCGGGGGGGCTTAGCACAGATACGCAGTATTTT
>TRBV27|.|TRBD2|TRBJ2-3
CASSFRAGVGGGQRTDTQYF
TGTGCCAGCAGTTTTAGGGCAGGGGTCGGCGGGGGGCAACGCACAGATACGCAGTATTTT
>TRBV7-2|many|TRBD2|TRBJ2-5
CASSLTGGPETQYF
TGTGCCAGCAGCTTAACGGGGGGGCCAGAGACCCAGTACTTC
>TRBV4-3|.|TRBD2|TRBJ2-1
CASSQEASGAGDEQFF
TGCGCCAGCAGCCAAGAGGCTAGCGGGGCAGGTGATGAGCAGTTCTTC
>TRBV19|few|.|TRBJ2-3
CASWDTGLTDTQYF
TGTGCCAGCTGGGACACTGGATTAACAGATACGCAGTATTTT
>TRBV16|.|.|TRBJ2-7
CASSHHRQVYEQYF
TGTGCCAGCAGCCACCACCGACAAGTTTACGAGCAGTACTTC
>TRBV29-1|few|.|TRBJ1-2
CSVERSYGYTF
TGCAGCGTTGAACGGAGCTATGGCTACACCTTC
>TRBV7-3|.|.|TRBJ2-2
CASSESGAGTGELFF
TGTGCCAGCAGCGAATCAGGGGCGGGCACCGGGGAGCTGTTTTTT
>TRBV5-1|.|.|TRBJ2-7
CASSLEGRDEQYF
TGCGCCAGCAGCTTGGAGGGCAGGGACGAGCAGTACTTC
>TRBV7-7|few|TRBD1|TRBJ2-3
CASSVGQGEDTQYF
TGTGCCAGCAGCGTAGGACAGGGGGAGGATACGCAGTATTTT
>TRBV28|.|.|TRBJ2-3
CASSFSPTVDTQYF
TGTGCCAGCAGTTTTTCCCCTACGGTCGATACGCAGTATTTT
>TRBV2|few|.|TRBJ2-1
CASSEEWGGGNEQFF
TGTGCCAGCAGTGAAGAATGGGGGGGCGGGAATGAGCAGTTCTTC
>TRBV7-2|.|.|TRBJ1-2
CASSFDGFNYGYTF
TGTGCCAGCAGCTTCGACGGGTTTAACTATGGCTACACCTTC
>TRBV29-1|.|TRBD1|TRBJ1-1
CSVESRGQDTEAFF
TGCAGCGTTGAAAGTAGGGGGCAGGACACTGAAGCTTTCTTT
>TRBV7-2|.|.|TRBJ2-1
CASSLLQAHNEQFF
TGTGCCAGCAGCTTACTACAGGCCCACAATGAGCAGTTCTTC
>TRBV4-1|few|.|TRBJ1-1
CASSQDPEGGGLEAFF
TGCGCCAGCAGCCAAGATCCGGAAGGGGGGGGGCTTGAAGCTTTCTTT
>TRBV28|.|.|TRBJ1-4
CASRSGADEKLFF
TGTGCCAGCAGGTCAGGGGCGGATGAAAAACTGTTTTTT
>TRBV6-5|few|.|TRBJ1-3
CASSYSPMRGNTIYF
TGTGCCAGCAGTTACTCTCCAATGAGGGGAAACACCATATATTTT
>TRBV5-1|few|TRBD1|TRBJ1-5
CASSSDRAPEYQPQHF
TGCGCCAGCAGCTCGGACAGGGCTCCTGAATATCAGCCCCAGCATTTT
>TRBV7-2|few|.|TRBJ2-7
CASSLSVVSSYEQYF
TGTGCCAGCAGCTTAAGTGTCGTCAGCTCCTACGAGCAGTACTTC
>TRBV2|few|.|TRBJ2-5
CASSKGVWETQYF
TGTGCCAGCAGCAAAGGGGTCTGGGAGACCCAGTACTTC
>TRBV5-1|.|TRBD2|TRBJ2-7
CASSPSLAGGLSEQYF
TGCGCCAGCAGCCCGTCATTAGCGGGGGGGCTAAGCGAGCAGTACTTC
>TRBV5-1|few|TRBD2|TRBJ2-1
CASSLGLAGVRVEFF
TGCGCCAGCAGCTTGGGGCTAGCGGGGGTACGGGTCGAGTTCTTC
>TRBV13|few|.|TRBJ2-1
CASSHHPGTPQPNEQFF
TGTGCCAGCAGCCACCACCCCGGGACACCTCAGCCAAATGAGCAGTTCTTC
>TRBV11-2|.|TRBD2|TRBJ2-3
CASSLGGAGGTDTQYF
TGTGCCAGCAGCTTAGGTGGGGCGGGGGGCACAGATACGCAGTATTTT